The source of this T cell receptor (beta chain) is a study of PD-1 blockade in classical Hodgkin lymphoma. Findings and limits, study-wide: Baseline TCR diversity was reportedly lower in newly diagnosed patients than healthy donors. Reasons behind the repertoire differences stay unclear, perhaps disease activity or earlier therapy. Patients who responded completely had about the same baseline diversity as newly diagnosed patients.

This table comes from immunoSEQ multiplex PCR, and its TCRdb copy is limited to in-frame clones, with some not included. The profile covers 45,000 to 55,000 clones, with roughly 80% appearing a single time and 15% to 20% taken by the ten largest. The CDR3 is 14 amino acids. CDR1 and CDR2 from the germline V gene are SGHNT and YENEEA. V shed 1 base and J shed 1 base, with 5 bases lying between them. With regard to this clone: Its antigen is unknown.

Following autologous stem cell transplantation, relapse occurred in every patient, and exposure to brentuximab vedotin varied. Under best response, outcomes were complete response, partial response or progressive disease. This sequence was found in a human donor with classical Hodgkin lymphoma. The sequencing here drew on peripheral blood mononuclear cells (PBMCs), taken at baseline. The rearrangement links TRBV11-3 to TRBJ2-4, with D possibly called TRBD1 or TRBD2 (5 bases each). CDR3 residues: CASSLGGAKNIQYF. The DNA for the CDR3 is TGTGCCAGCAGCTTAGGGGGGGCCAAAAACATTCAGTACTTC.